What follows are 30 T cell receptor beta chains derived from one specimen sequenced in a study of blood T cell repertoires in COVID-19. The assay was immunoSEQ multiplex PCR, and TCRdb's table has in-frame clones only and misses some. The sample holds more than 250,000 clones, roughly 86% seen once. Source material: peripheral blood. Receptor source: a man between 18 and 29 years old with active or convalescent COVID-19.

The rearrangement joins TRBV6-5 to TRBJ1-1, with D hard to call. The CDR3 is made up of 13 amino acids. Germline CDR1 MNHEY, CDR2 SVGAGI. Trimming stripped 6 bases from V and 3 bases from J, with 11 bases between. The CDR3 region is CASRRMRDTEAFF. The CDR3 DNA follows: TGTGCCAGCAGGCGGATGAGGGACACTGAAGCTTTCTTT.

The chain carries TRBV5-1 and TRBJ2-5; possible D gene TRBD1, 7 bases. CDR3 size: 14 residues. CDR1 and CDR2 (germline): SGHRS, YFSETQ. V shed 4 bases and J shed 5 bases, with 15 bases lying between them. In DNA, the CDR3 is TGCGCCAGCAGCCCCGCTCCAGGGGGGGAGACCCAGTACTTC. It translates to CASSPAPGGETQYF.

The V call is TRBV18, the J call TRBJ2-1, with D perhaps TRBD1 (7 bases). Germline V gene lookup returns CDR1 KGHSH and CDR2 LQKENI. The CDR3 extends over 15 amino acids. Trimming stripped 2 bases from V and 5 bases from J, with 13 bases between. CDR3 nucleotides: TGTGCCAGCTCACCAACGGCAGGGGGGAACAATGAGCAGTTCTTC. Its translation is CASSPTAGGNNEQFF.

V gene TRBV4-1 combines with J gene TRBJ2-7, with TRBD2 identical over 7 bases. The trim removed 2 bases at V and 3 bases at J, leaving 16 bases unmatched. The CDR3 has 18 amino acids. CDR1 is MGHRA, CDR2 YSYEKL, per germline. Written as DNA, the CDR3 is TGCGCCAGCAGCCAAAGGCTAAATGCCGGGACTAACAGCTACGAGCAGTACTTC. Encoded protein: CASSQRLNAGTNSYEQYF.

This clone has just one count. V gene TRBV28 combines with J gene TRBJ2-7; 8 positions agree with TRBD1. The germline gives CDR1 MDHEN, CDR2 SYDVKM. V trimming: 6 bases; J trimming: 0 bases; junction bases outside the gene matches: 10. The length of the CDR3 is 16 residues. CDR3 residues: CASSPPDRGSSYEQYF. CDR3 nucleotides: TGTGCCAGCAGCCCACCTGACAGGGGAAGCTCCTACGAGCAGTACTTC.

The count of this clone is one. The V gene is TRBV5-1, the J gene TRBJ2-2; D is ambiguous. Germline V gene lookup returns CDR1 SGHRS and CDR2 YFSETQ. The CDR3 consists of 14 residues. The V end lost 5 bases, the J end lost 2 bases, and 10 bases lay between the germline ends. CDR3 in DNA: TGCGCCAGCAGGGCGACACCTAACACCGGGGAGCTGTTTTTT. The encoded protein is CASRATPNTGELFF.

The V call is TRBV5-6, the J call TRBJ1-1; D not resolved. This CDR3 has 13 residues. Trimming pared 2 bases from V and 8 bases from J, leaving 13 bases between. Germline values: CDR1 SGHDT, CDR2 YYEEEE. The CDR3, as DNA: TGTGCCAGCAGCTTCTCCGGGATCTTAGAAGCTTTCTTT. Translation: CASSFSGILEAFF.

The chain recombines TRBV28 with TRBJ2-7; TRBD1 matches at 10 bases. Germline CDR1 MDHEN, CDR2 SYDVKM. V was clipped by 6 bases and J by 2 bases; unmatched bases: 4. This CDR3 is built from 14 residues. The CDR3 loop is CASSKGTGAYEQYF. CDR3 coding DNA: TGTGCCAGCAGCAAAGGGACAGGGGCCTACGAGCAGTACTTC.

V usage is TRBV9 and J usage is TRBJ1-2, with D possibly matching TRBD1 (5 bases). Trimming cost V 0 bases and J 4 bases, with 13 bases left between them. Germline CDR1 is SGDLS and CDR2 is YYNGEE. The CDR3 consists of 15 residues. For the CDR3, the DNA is TGTGCCAGCAGCGTAGGTAGGGGACTTAGCTATGGCTACACCTTC. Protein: CASSVGRGLSYGYTF.

The CDR3 coding sequence is TGTGCCAGCAGCTTCCGGAGGGACTACTACGAGCAGTACTTC. Translation gives CASSFRRDYYEQYF. The V call is TRBV5-6, the J call TRBJ2-7; 7 nucleotides agree with TRBD2. Trimming at V came to 2 bases and at J to 3 bases, leaving 5 bases not matched to a gene. The CDR3 sequence is 14 residues long. CDR1 and CDR2 (germline): SGHDT, YYEEEE.

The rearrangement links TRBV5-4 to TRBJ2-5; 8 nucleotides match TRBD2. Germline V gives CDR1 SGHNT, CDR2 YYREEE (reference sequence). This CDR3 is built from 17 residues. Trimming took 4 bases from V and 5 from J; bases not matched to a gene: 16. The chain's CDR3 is CASSNRRSGRGGETQYF. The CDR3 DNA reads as TGTGCCAGCAGCAATAGAAGGAGCGGGAGAGGAGGGGAGACCCAGTACTTC. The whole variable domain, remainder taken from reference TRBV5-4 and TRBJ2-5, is ETGVTQSPTHLIKTRGQQVTLRCSSQSGHNTVSWYQQALGQGPQFIFQYYREEENGRGNFPPRFSGLQFPNYSSELNVNALELDDSALYLCASSNRRSGRGGETQYFGPGTRLLVL.

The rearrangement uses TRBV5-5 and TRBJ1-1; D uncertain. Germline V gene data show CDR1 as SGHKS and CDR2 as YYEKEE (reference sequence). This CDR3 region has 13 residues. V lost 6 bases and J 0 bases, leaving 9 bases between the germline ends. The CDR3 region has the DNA TGTGCCAGCAAGCTCGCATTGAACACTGAAGCTTTCTTT. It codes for CASKLALNTEAFF.

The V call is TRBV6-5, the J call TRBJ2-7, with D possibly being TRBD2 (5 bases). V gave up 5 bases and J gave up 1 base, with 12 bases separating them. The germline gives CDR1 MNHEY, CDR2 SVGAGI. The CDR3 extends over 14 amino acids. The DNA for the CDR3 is TGTGCCAGCAGTACCCAACAGCGGTCCTACGAGCAGTACTTC. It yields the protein CASSTQQRSYEQYF.

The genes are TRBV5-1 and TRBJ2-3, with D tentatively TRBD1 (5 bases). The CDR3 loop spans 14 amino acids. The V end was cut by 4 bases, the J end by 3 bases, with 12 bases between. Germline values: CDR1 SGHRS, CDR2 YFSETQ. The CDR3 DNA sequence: TGCGCCAGCAGCCTGTGGGCAGGGACAGATACGCAGTATTTT. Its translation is CASSLWAGTDTQYF.

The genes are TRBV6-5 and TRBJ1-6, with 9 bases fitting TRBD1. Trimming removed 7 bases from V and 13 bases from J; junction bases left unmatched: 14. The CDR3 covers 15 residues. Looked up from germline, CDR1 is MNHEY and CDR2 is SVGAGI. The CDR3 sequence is CASNLGQGTGLPLHF. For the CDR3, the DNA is TGTGCCAGCAATCTGGGACAGGGAACCGGTTTGCCCCTCCACTTT.

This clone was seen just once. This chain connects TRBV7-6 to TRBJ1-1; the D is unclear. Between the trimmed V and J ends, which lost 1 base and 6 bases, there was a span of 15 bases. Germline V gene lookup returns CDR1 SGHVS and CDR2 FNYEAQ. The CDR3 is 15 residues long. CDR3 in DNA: TGTGCCAGCAGCTTAGTTCAAGGAGTAAACGCTGAAGCTTTCTTT. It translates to CASSLVQGVNAEAFF. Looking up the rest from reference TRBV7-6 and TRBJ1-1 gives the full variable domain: GAGVSQSPRYKVTKRGQDVALRCDPISGHVSLYWYRQALGQGPEFLTYFNYEAQQDKSGLPNDRFSAERPEGSISTLTIQRTEQRDSAMYRCASSLVQGVNAEAFFGQGTRLTVV.

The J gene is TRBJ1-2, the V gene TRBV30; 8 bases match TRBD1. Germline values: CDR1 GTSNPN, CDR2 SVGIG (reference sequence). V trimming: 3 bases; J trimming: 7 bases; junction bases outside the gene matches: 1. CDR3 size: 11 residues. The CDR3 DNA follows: TGTGCCTGGAGGACAGGGGTTGGCTACACCTTC. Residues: CAWRTGVGYTF.

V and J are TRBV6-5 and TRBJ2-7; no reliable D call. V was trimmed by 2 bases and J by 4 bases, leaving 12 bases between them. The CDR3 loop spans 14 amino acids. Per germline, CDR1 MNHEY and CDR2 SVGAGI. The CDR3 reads CASSYKRRNYEQYF. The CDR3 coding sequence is TGTGCCAGCAGTTACAAGCGTCGAAATTACGAGCAGTACTTC.

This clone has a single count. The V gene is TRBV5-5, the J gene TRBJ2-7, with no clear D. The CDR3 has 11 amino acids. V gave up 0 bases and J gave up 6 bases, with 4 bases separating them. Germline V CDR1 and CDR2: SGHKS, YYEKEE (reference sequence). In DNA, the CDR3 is TGTGCCAGCAGCTTGGCAGGCGAGCAGTACTTC. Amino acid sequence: CASSLAGEQYF.

The CDR3 sequence: CASRGTSGAYNEQFF. The CDR3 nucleotides are TGTGCCAGTAGGGGGACTAGCGGGGCATACAATGAGCAGTTCTTC. The chain recombines TRBV19 with TRBJ2-1; TRBD2 matches at 13 bases. V shed 6 bases and J 4 bases; nucleotides not matched to a gene: 3. CDR1 is LNHDA and CDR2 is SQIVND in the germline V gene (reference sequence). There are 15 residues in the CDR3.

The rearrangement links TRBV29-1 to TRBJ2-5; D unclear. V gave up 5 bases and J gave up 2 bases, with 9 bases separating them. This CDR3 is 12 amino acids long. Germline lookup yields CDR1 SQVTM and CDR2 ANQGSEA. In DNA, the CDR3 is TGCAGCGTTCAGGCACCTCAAGAGACCCAGTACTTC. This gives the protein CSVQAPQETQYF.

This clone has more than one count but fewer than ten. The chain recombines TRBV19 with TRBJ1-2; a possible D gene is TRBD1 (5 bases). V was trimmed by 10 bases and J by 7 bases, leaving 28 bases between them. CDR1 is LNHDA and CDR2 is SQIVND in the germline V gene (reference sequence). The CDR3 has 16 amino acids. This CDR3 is CAIKAGTFGRYGGYTF. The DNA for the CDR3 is TGTGCCATCAAAGCCGGGACTTTCGGAAGGTACGGTGGCTACACCTTC.

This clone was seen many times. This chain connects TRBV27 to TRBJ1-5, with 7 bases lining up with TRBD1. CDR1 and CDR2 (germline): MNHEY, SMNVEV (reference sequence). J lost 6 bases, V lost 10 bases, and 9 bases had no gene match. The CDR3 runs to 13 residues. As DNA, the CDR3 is TGTGCCACCAGAGGACAGGTGGGTCAGCCCCAGCATTTT. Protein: CATRGQVGQPQHF.

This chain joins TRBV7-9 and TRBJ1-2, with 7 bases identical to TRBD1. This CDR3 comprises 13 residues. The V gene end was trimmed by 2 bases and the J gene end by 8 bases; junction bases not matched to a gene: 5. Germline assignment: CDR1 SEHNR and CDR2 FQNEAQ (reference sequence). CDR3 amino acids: CASSLIQGEGYTF. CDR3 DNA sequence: TGTGCCAGCAGCTTAATTCAGGGGGAAGGCTACACCTTC.

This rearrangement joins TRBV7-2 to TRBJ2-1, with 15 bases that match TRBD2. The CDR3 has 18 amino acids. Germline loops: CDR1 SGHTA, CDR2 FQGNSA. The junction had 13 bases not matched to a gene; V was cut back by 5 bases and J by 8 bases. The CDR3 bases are TGTGCCAGCAGCAAAGGACTAGCGGGAGGGCCGAGGGGATATGAGCAGTTCTTC. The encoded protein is CASSKGLAGGPRGYEQFF.

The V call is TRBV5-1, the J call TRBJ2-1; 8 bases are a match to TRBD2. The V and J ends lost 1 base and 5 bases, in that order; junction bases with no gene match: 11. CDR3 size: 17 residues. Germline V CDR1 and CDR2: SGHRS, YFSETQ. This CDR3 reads CASSLTGGTSGDNEQFF. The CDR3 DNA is TGCGCCAGCAGCTTGACGGGGGGAACTAGCGGAGACAATGAGCAGTTCTTC.

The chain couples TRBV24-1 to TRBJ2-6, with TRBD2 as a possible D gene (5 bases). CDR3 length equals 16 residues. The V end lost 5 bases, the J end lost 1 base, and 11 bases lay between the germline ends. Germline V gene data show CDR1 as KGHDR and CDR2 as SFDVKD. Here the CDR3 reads CATSAPTGSGANVLTF. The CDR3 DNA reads TGTGCCACCAGTGCCCCAACGGGGTCTGGGGCCAACGTCCTGACTTTC.

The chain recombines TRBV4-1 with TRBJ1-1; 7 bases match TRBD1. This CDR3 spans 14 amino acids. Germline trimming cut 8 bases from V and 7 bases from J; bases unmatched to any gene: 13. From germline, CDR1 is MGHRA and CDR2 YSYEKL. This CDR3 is CASARTGGSGEAFF. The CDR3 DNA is TGCGCCAGCGCCAGGACAGGAGGGTCTGGTGAAGCTTTCTTT.

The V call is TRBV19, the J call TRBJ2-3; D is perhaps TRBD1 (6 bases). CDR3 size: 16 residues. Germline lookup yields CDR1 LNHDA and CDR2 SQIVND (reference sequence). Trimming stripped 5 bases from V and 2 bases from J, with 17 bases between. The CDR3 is CASSAAGDKHTDTQYF. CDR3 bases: TGTGCCAGTAGTGCGGCCGGGGACAAGCACACAGATACGCAGTATTTT.

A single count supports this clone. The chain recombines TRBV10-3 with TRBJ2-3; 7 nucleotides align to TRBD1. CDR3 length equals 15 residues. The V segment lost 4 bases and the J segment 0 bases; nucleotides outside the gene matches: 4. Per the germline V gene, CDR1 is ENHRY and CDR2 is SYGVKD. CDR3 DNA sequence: TGTGCCATCAGTGTTGGGACAGTAAGCACAGATACGCAGTATTTT. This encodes CAISVGTVSTDTQYF.